Each of the 25 T cell receptor beta chains below was sequenced from the same sample in a study of graft-versus-host responses after intestinal transplantation. This table comes from immunoSEQ multiplex PCR, and its TCRdb copy is limited to in-frame clones, with some not included. The sample yields some 45,000 clones, 85% to 95% seen once. This material consisted of PBMCs, taken 330 to 350 days after intestinal transplant. These receptors were taken from a human patient who received an intestinal transplant, so some T cells may come from the graft donor.

This rearrangement joins TRBV11-2 to TRBJ2-5; D remains ambiguous. The CDR3 totals 15 residues. V lost 1 base and J 4 bases, leaving 13 bases between the germline ends. Germline V gene sequence: CDR1 SGHAT, CDR2 FQNNGV. The CDR3 DNA reads TGTGCCAGCAGCTTAGTGGCCCATCCACCAGAGACCCAGTACTTC. This translates into CASSLVAHPPETQYF.

The chain joins TRBV14 to TRBJ2-7, with D possibly TRBD2 on 5 matching bases. V was trimmed by 4 bases and J by 2 bases, leaving 9 bases between them. The CDR3 sequence is 13 residues long. Germline assignment: CDR1 SGHDN and CDR2 FVKESK. In nucleotides, the CDR3 is TGTGCCAGCAGCCTCGGGGTAGCCTACGAGCAGTACTTC. It translates to CASSLGVAYEQYF.

The V gene is TRBV6-1, the J gene TRBJ2-1, with D possibly being TRBD2 (5 bases). Germline CDR1 MNHNS, CDR2 SASEGT. The CDR3 consists of 12 residues. V was clipped by 7 bases and J by 9 bases, with 13 bases between them. The CDR3 protein is CASNPGGSEQFF. The CDR3, as DNA: TGTGCCAGCAATCCAGGAGGAAGTGAGCAGTTCTTC.

The chain is built from TRBV2 and TRBJ2-2; 9 bases are a match to TRBD2. The CDR3 loop spans 15 amino acids. Germline CDR1 reads SNHLY; CDR2 reads FYNNEI. After removal of 3 bases from V and 3 bases from J, the junction contained 2 bases not matched to a gene. The CDR3 sequence: CASSDIAGDTGELFF. CDR3 sequence (DNA): TGTGCCAGCAGTGACATAGCGGGAGACACCGGGGAGCTGTTTTTT.

J is TRBJ1-5 and V is TRBV30; D is unresolved. The CDR3 totals 12 residues. The germline V gene encodes CDR1 GTSNPN and CDR2 SVGIG (reference sequence). V lost 4 bases, J lost 3 bases, and 7 bases lay in between. The CDR3 DNA is TGTGCCTGGACTTCGGACAATCAGCCCCAGCATTTT. It codes for CAWTSDNQPQHF.

CDR3 region: CASGLVPLGYSPEAFF. The CDR3 coding sequence is TGTGCTAGTGGTTTGGTACCCCTGGGGTACAGTCCTGAAGCTTTCTTT. V is TRBV12-5 and J is TRBJ1-1; the D is unclear. CDR3 length equals 16 residues. V was shortened by 0 bases and J by 6 bases, with 17 bases between the two germline ends. Germline CDR1 is LGHNT and CDR2 is FRNRAP.

The gene calls are TRBV11-2 and TRBJ2-5; no reliable D call. The germline V and J ends were trimmed by 5 bases and 5 bases, with 9 bases remaining between them. Germline V gives CDR1 SGHAT, CDR2 FQNNGV. The CDR3 extends over 12 amino acids. The CDR3 bases are TGTGCCAGCAGCGCTAGTCGTGAGACCCAGTACTTC. This codes for CASSASRETQYF.

The chain recombines TRBV30 with TRBJ2-7; 13 bases are shared with TRBD2. J gave up 6 bases and V 0 bases, and 8 bases lay outside the gene matches. The CDR3 contains 16 residues. CDR1 is GTSNPN, CDR2 SVGIG, per germline (reference sequence). CDR3 nucleotides: TGTGCCTGGAGTGTACCCCGGACTAGCGGGAGTCGCGAGCAGTACTTC. Protein sequence: CAWSVPRTSGSREQYF.

The chain joins TRBV27 to TRBJ1-1, with a tentative D call TRBD1 (5 bases). V lost 2 bases and J lost 0, with 16 bases in between. CDR1 and CDR2 from the germline V gene are MNHEY and SMNVEV (reference sequence). The CDR3 runs to 17 residues. The CDR3 spells CASSLAGLQALNTEAFF. As DNA, the CDR3 is TGTGCCAGCAGTTTAGCGGGGTTACAGGCTCTGAACACTGAAGCTTTCTTT.

This clone was seen only once. The V and J genes are TRBV29-1 and TRBJ2-2, with a possible D match to TRBD2 (6 bases). V was clipped by 4 bases and J by 4 bases, with 16 bases between them. The CDR3 is made up of 15 amino acids. CDR1 and CDR2 from the germline V gene are SQVTM and ANQGSEA. Here the CDR3 reads CSVVQGGILTGELFF. The CDR3 DNA reads TGCAGCGTTGTTCAGGGAGGCATCCTCACCGGGGAGCTGTTTTTT.

On this clone: Germline is not matched at one junction end, which may reflect a read error. The rearrangement joins TRBV6-1 to TRBJ2-7; D not certain. CDR3 length equals 12 residues. Germline V gene data show CDR1 as MNHNS and CDR2 as SASEGT. In DNA form, the CDR3 reads TGTGCCAGCAGTGAAACTCGAGGACGGCTCGACTTC. It yields the protein CASSETRGRLDF.

The V gene is TRBV7-2, the J gene TRBJ1-2; 7 bases map to TRBD1. The CDR3 is 15 residues long. Germline V gene data show CDR1 as SGHTA and CDR2 as FQGNSA. Trimming removed 5 bases from V and 6 bases from J; junction bases left unmatched: 12. The CDR3 spells CASSIYTGVDDGYTF. The DNA for the CDR3 is TGTGCCAGCAGCATATACACAGGGGTAGATGATGGCTACACCTTC.

The V and J genes are TRBV5-1 and TRBJ2-1, with 8 bases fitting TRBD2. Germline CDR1 is SGHRS and CDR2 is YFSETQ. J lost 5 bases, V lost 4 bases, and 5 bases had no gene match. This CDR3 spans 14 amino acids. As DNA, the CDR3 is TGCGCCAGCAGCACACTGGGACTAGACAATGAGCAGTTCTTC. It codes for CASSTLGLDNEQFF.

The J gene is TRBJ2-1, the V gene TRBV6-1, with TRBD2 as a possible D gene (6 bases). Germline V lookup: CDR1 MNHNS, CDR2 SASEGT. The CDR3 sequence is 15 residues long. Trimming removed 3 bases at V and 2 bases at J, with 11 bases between. CDR3 protein: CASSEFGGTYNEQFF. The CDR3 nucleotides are TGTGCCAGCAGTGAGTTTGGCGGGACCTACAATGAGCAGTTCTTC.

This CDR3 is CSVDGFHEQYF. CDR3 DNA: TGCAGCGTTGATGGATTCCACGAGCAGTACTTC. V and J are TRBV29-1 and TRBJ2-7; D gene unclear. Germline lookup yields CDR1 SQVTM and CDR2 ANQGSEA. CDR3 length: 11 residues. The ends were cut back, 3 bases at V and 5 bases at J, with 8 bases in the middle.

The chain has TRBV6-5 and TRBJ2-7; 7 nucleotides align to TRBD1. V lost 5 bases, J lost 5 bases, and 6 bases stayed unmatched. This CDR3 is built from 13 residues. Germline V gene lookup returns CDR1 MNHEY and CDR2 SVGAGI. The CDR3 sequence is CASSPQGLNEQYF. As DNA, the CDR3 is TGTGCCAGCAGTCCACAGGGGCTCAACGAGCAGTACTTC.

The V gene is TRBV5-1, the J gene TRBJ2-1; D is undetermined. Trimming pared 1 base from V and 2 bases from J, leaving 13 bases between. The CDR3 is 16 residues long. Germline V gene data show CDR1 as SGHRS and CDR2 as YFSETQ. CDR3 sequence reads: CASSLKTPRTYNEQFF. In DNA form, the CDR3 reads TGCGCCAGCAGCTTGAAGACTCCCAGGACCTACAATGAGCAGTTCTTC. The whole variable domain, remainder taken from reference TRBV5-1 and TRBJ2-1, is KAGVTQTPRYLIKTRGQQVTLSCSPISGHRSVSWYQQTPGQGLQFLFEYFSETQRNKGNFPGRFSGRQFSNSRSEMNVSTLELGDSALYLCASSLKTPRTYNEQFFGPGTRLTVL.

The chain is built from TRBV9 and TRBJ2-1; 9 bases are a match to TRBD2. The CDR3 contains 15 residues. Germline values: CDR1 SGDLS, CDR2 YYNGEE. V gave up 0 bases and J gave up 9 bases; unmatched junction bases: 7. The CDR3 bases are TGTGCCAGCAGCGTAGTCGCTAGCGGGGCTGGTGAGCAGTTCTTC. Residues: CASSVVASGAGEQFF.

This clone appeared a single time. The chain couples TRBV2 to TRBJ1-5; possible D gene TRBD1, 5 bases. CDR1 SNHLY and CDR2 FYNNEI come from the germline V gene. There are 14 residues in the CDR3. Trimming stripped 4 bases from V and 3 bases from J, with 10 bases between. The CDR3 spells CASSVGRNNQPQHF. The CDR3 bases are TGTGCCAGCAGTGTGGGACGGAACAATCAGCCCCAGCATTTT.

V is TRBV19 and J is TRBJ1-5, with D perhaps TRBD1 (5 bases). Deletions cut 0 bases from V and 4 bases from J, with 10 bases between. The CDR3 runs to 15 residues. CDR1 LNHDA and CDR2 SQIVND come from the germline V gene (reference sequence). Here the CDR3 DNA reads TGTGCCAGTAGTATAGACAGTCGGGGGAATCAGCCCCAGCATTTT. Its protein product is CASSIDSRGNQPQHF.

V and J are TRBV5-1 and TRBJ2-3; maybe TRBD1 (5 bases). The CDR3 is 15 amino acids. Germline V gene data show CDR1 as SGHRS and CDR2 as YFSETQ. V lost 0 bases and J 1 base, leaving 9 bases between the germline ends. The CDR3 DNA sequence: TGCGCCAGCAGCTTGGCCGACAGTGGCACAGATACGCAGTATTTT. Protein product: CASSLADSGTDTQYF.

This clone showed up just a few times. One junction end disagrees with the germline gene, perhaps due to a read error. The J gene is TRBJ2-1, the V gene TRBV7-3; 11 bases line up with TRBD2. The CDR3 is 14 amino acids. The germline V gene encodes CDR1 SGHTA and CDR2 FQGTGA. Here the CDR3 DNA reads TGTGCCAGCAGCATAACTAGCGGGAGAGGTGAGCAGTTCTTC. Translating gives CASSITSGRGEQFF.

The chain links TRBV2 to TRBJ2-2; no definite D call. The CDR3 is 15 amino acids. Per germline, CDR1 SNHLY and CDR2 FYNNEI. The V gene lost 6 bases and the J gene lost 4 bases, with 15 bases spanning the gap. This chain's CDR3 is CASSPAVRATGELFF. The CDR3 region has the DNA TGTGCCAGCAGCCCCGCTGTAAGGGCCACCGGGGAGCTGTTTTTT.

This clone was detected once. V is TRBV19 and J is TRBJ1-2, with TRBD1 as a possible D gene (6 bases). Trimming took 1 base from V and 7 from J, leaving 10 bases between them. Germline CDR1 and CDR2: LNHDA and SQIVND (reference sequence). There are 13 residues in the CDR3. The CDR3 sequence: CASSIAEGGGYTF. The CDR3 bases are TGTGCCAGTAGTATAGCTGAAGGGGGTGGCTACACCTTC.

This clone was picked up one time. V usage is TRBV7-9 and J usage is TRBJ1-2; 7 bases agree with TRBD1. Germline V gene lookup returns CDR1 SEHNR and CDR2 FQNEAQ (reference sequence). There are 14 residues in the CDR3. J was trimmed by 3 bases and V by 3 bases; bases with no gene match: 4. CDR3 in amino acids: CASSFGTGDYGYTF. As DNA, the CDR3 is TGTGCCAGCAGCTTTGGAACAGGGGACTATGGCTACACCTTC.